The 2 T cell receptor beta chains below were found in one sample sequenced in a study of OX40 agonist ivuxolimab in advanced cancers. Some clones are missing from TCRdb's copy, which holds only in-frame ones; the method was immunoSEQ multiplex PCR. The table lists about 46,000 clones, 75% to 90% of them singletons. The sample consisted of CD4+ or CD8+ T cells sorted from blood, taken in a trial of the OX40 agonist ivuxolimab. The receptors come from an adult with an advanced solid tumor such as melanoma, head and neck, liver or kidney cancer.

V usage is TRBV9 and J usage is TRBJ2-1, with TRBD2 matching 12 bases. Looked up from germline, CDR1 is SGDLS and CDR2 is YYNGEE. V was pared by 0 bases and J by 3 bases, with 10 bases of the junction left unmatched. CDR3 length: 19 residues. CDR3 in DNA: TGTGCCAGCAGCGTAGCCGAACGACTAGCGGGAGACCACTACAATGAGCAGTTCTTC. Amino acids: CASSVAERLAGDHYNEQFF.

The chain couples TRBV18 to TRBJ2-7; D might be TRBD1 or TRBD2, each matching 5 bases. The length of the CDR3 is 12 residues. Trimming removed 3 bases from V and 4 bases from J, with 7 bases in between. Germline CDR1 reads KGHSH; CDR2 reads LQKENI. The CDR3 DNA follows: TGTGCCAGCTCACCGGGACCATACGAGCAGTACTTC. As protein: CASSPGPYEQYF.